The source of this T cell receptor beta chain is a study of blood T cells in healthy people across ages. Each donor gave roughly 10 milliliters of peripheral blood. Primed by a sample-barcoded 5' primer and a J-beta primer mix, a second PCR proceeded for about 6 to 12 cycles. One entry per CDR3 protein results from TCRdb running MiXCR on the 5' RACE reads. Of over a million distinct CDR3 sequences in the sample, 42% were seen once. This clonotype has a handful of counts. Its antigen is currently unknown. This CDR3 has 14 amino acids. J gave up 6 bases and V 4 bases, and 6 bases lay outside the gene matches. Germline CDR1 and CDR2: MGHDK and SYGVNS. Study conclusions and caveats: Roughly linear age-related decline in beta diversity appeared, significant by age approximately 43. Long-lived and aged donors differed, with more naive CD4+ cells and higher diversity in the long-lived. Naive T cell percentage and TCR beta diversity correlated strongly.

Sample: blood. The chain has TRBV25-1 and TRBJ2-3; 8 positions match TRBD2. This sequence originates from a woman between 18 and 30 years old in good health. DNA of the CDR3: TGTGCCAGCAGTGTTGGAGCGGGAGATGATACGCAGTATTTT. Translated, it gives CASSVGAGDDTQYF.